This T cell receptor (beta chain) was observed in a study of blood T cell repertoires in COVID-19. Original processing methods: How many nucleated cells were present was estimated from reference gene primer amplification. TCRdb's table, derived via immunoSEQ multiplex PCR, lists solely in-frame clones and lacks some. V, J and clone size were drawn from that table, and D and trimming were deduced from the DNA. The top ten hold 3.5% to 4.5% of the sample, which has roughly 320,000 clones, around 84% seen once. This TCR was sampled from a young man who had recovered from COVID-19. Specimen: PBMCs or T cells enriched from blood (not recorded which).

Written as DNA, the CDR3 is TGTGCCAGCACGGAGGGGGCGGCACCCTATGGCTACACCTTC. Translated, it gives CASTEGAAPYGYTF. The chain uses TRBV13 and TRBJ1-2; the match to TRBD1 covers 7 bases. Trimming at V came to 7 bases and at J to 4 bases, leaving 9 bases not matched to a gene. The germline CDR1 and CDR2 sequences are PRHDT and FYEKMQ (reference sequence). This CDR3 is built from 14 residues.